This T cell receptor beta chain emerged from a study of CXCR3-negative and CXCR3-positive naive CD8 T cells. Whole-study results and caveats: Comparison of naive cells showed more hydrophobic TRB CDR3s in CXCR3-positive than in CXCR3-negative naive cells.

Carrying UMI labels, the TRB cDNA libraries were prepared through 5' RACE. With the 5' RACE reads reprocessed, TCRdb shows one record per CDR3 protein and no DNA. This sample's table has around 60,000 distinct CDR3 sequences. A word on this clonotype: The target antigen is unknown.

Per the germline V gene, CDR1 is SGHVS and CDR2 is FNYEAQ. This CDR3 has 15 residues. CD45RO-CCR7+CD27+CD95- expression identified naive CD8+ T cells. This chain joins TRBV7-6 and TRBJ2-7; TCRdb selects TRBD1, and the lack of DNA leaves this call unchecked. The sequencing sample was made of naive CXCR3+ CD8+ T cells from blood. Noted subset: CD45RO-CCR7+CD27+CD95- naive CD8+ T cells expressing CXCR3 (TNR3+). This clonotype originated in a human donor in good health. Some clones in this sample may be carry-over from other donors' samples. The CDR3 loop reads CASSLGAQGVYEQYF.